One and the same sample provided the 5 T cell receptor beta chains below, sequenced in a study of T-cell memory formation after mild COVID-19. TCRdb used MiXCR to reprocess the 5' RACE reads, holding one entry per CDR3 protein. The sample holds more than 450,000 distinct CDR3 sequences, under 20% seen once. What was sequenced was PBMCs or a T cell subset sorted from them (not recorded which). These receptors were obtained from an adult woman who had mild COVID-19 (a few samples of this study predate the infection). Cell type and time point are not known.

The chain couples TRBV30 to TRBJ1-2, with a tentative D call TRBD1 (5 bases). The germline CDR1 and CDR2 sequences are GTSNPN and SVGIG (reference sequence). V lost 5 bases and J 4 bases, leaving 11 bases between the germline ends. The CDR3 runs to 12 residues. The CDR3 DNA reads TGTGCCTGGGAACAGGAGGGCTATGGCTACACCTTC. Protein: CAWEQEGYGYTF.

The chain carries TRBV7-9 and TRBJ1-2; the D gene is possibly TRBD1 (6 bases). Trimming cost V 1 base and J 6 bases, with 9 bases left between them. From germline, CDR1 is SEHNR and CDR2 FQNEAQ (reference sequence). This CDR3 has 13 amino acids. In DNA form, the CDR3 reads TGTGCCAGCAGCTTAGATAGACAGGATGGCTACACCTTC. Translated, it gives CASSLDRQDGYTF.

The V and J genes are TRBV24-1 and TRBJ1-2; D might be TRBD1 (6 bases). CDR1 is KGHDR and CDR2 is SFDVKD in the germline V gene. The CDR3 totals 14 residues. The V end was cut by 2 bases, the J end by 4 bases, with 10 bases between. CDR3 DNA: TGTGCCACCAGTGATTCCAGGGGAATCTATGGCTACACCTTC. Translating it yields CATSDSRGIYGYTF.

This clonotype showed up just a few times. This sequence joins TRBV29-1 and TRBJ2-3; D gene ambiguous. The V gene lost 5 bases and the J gene lost 0 bases, with 9 bases spanning the gap. CDR3 length equals 13 residues. Germline V lookup: CDR1 SQVTM, CDR2 ANQGSEA. The DNA of the CDR3 is TGCAGCGTTATTCCCCCGAGCACAGATACGCAGTATTTT. Translation: CSVIPPSTDTQYF.

The chain carries TRBV9 and TRBJ2-1; 11 bases are a match to TRBD2. Trimming cost V 3 bases and J 4 bases; bases outside gene matches: 6. The CDR3 sequence is 16 residues long. From germline, CDR1 is SGDLS and CDR2 YYNGEE. CDR3 sequence: CASSESGTSGYNEQFF. In DNA, the CDR3 is TGTGCCAGCAGCGAATCGGGGACTAGCGGTTACAATGAGCAGTTCTTC.